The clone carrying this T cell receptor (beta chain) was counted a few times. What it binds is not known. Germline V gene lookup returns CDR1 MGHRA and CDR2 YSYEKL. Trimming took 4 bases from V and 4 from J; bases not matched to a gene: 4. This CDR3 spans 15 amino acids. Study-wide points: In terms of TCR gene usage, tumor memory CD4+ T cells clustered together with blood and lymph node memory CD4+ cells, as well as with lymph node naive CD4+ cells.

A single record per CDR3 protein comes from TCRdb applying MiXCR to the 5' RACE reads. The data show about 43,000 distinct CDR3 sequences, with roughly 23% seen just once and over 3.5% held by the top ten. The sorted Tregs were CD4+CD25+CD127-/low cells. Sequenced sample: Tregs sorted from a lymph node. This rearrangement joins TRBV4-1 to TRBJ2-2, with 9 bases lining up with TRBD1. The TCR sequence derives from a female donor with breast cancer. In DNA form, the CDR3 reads TGCGCCAGCAGCCTTGGGGGACAGGGCACCGGGGAGCTGTTTTTT. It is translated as CASSLGGQGTGELFF.